This T cell receptor beta chain appears in the sequencing data of a study of T cells in Graves' hyperthyroidism and ophthalmopathy. Findings and caveats of the study: Appearing also in blood were most of the thyroid clonotypes expanded above 0.001.

V gave up 1 base and J gave up 2 bases, with 9 bases separating them. CDR1 is SGHRS and CDR2 is YFSETQ in the germline V gene. CDR3 length: 14 amino acids. TCR beta CDR3 region amplification was performed from RNA transcripts. Carried out on the TCR CDR3, a first-round RT-PCR used the HTBI primer set. TCRdb redid the calling of the multiplex PCR reads with MiXCR, one entry per CDR3 protein. The sample gives about 290,000 distinct CDR3 sequences, 13% to 15% of which show up once; around 30% is in the top ten. This clonotype has just a few counts. The antigen is unknown. The rearrangement uses TRBV5-1 and TRBJ1-1; D remains ambiguous. The sequenced sample was blood. This sequence was found in a woman in her forties or fifties with Graves' hyperthyroidism that later progressed to Graves' ophthalmopathy. This chain's CDR3 is CASSLLWVNTEAFF. In DNA, the CDR3 is TGCGCCAGCAGCTTGTTGTGGGTTAACACTGAAGCTTTCTTT.